One and the same sample provided the 24 T cell receptor beta chains below, sequenced in a study of cytomegalovirus exposure and HLA in healthy donors. The PCR had 60 Vbeta and 13 Jbeta primers. The method was immunoSEQ multiplex PCR; TCRdb's version includes in-frame clones alone and lacks a portion of them. The sample holds about 130,000 clones, approximately 82% seen once. Sample: PBMCs. Receptor source: a man aged 50 to 59 in good health and CMV-seronegative.

V usage is TRBV5-6 and J usage is TRBJ1-2; D is possibly TRBD1 (6 bases). The CDR3 consists of 16 residues. Deletions cut 1 base from V and 5 bases from J, with 18 bases between. Per germline, CDR1 SGHDT and CDR2 YYEEEE. The CDR3 loop is CASSLWTAGTIYGYTF. Written as DNA, the CDR3 is TGTGCCAGCAGCTTGTGGACAGCCGGGACGATTTATGGCTACACCTTC.

The chain links TRBV2 to TRBJ2-2; TRBD2 is a possible D gene (5 bases). V lost 8 bases and J lost 0, with 10 bases in between. The length of the CDR3 is 14 residues. The V gene's germline CDR1 is SNHLY and CDR2 FYNNEI. CDR3 coding DNA: TGTGCCAGCGACTACACCCCGAACACCGGGGAGCTGTTTTTT. Residues: CASDYTPNTGELFF.

The CDR3 nucleotides read TGTGCCAGCAGCATCGACGGGAGCTCTGGAAACACCATATATTTT. It translates to CASSIDGSSGNTIYF. The V call is TRBV5-4, the J call TRBJ1-3; D is unclear. In germline, CDR1 is SGHNT, CDR2 YYREEE (reference sequence). Trimming left V 4 bases short and J 0 bases short, with 11 bases between. This CDR3 contains 15 residues. The full variable domain, with the rest looked up from reference TRBV5-4 and TRBJ1-3, is ETGVTQSPTHLIKTRGQQVTLRCSSQSGHNTVSWYQQALGQGPQFIFQYYREEENGRGNFPPRFSGLQFPNYSSELNVNALELDDSALYLCASSIDGSSGNTIYFGEGSWLTVV.

To note about this clone: The junction differs from germline at one of its ends, possibly a read error. The rearrangement joins TRBV7-9 to TRBJ2-2, with 7 bases fitting TRBD1. This CDR3 has 17 amino acids. Germline CDR1 is SEHNR and CDR2 is FQNEAQ (reference sequence). The DNA of the CDR3 is TGTTCCAGCAGCTCCCTGGGACAGCCAAGCAGGACCGGGGAGCTGTTTTTT. Translating it yields CSSSSLGQPSRTGELFF. The full variable domain, in which reference TRBV7-9 and TRBJ2-2 provide the parts outside the CDR3, is DTGVSQNPRHKITKRGQNVTFRCDPISEHNRLYWYRQTLGQGPEFLTYFQNEAQLEKSRLLSDRFSAERPKGSFSTLEIQRTEQGDSAMYLCSSSSLGQPSRTGELFFGEGSRLTVL.

This clone occurred a few times. The chain couples TRBV5-4 to TRBJ1-4; D unclear. Germline CDR1 reads SGHNT; CDR2 reads YYREEE (reference sequence). V was pared by 5 bases and J by 8 bases, with 19 bases between. CDR3 length: 15 residues. The CDR3 DNA is TGTGCCAGCAGTCCTCTCCCGGGATCGACCGAAAAACTGTTTTTT. Translating gives CASSPLPGSTEKLFF. The full variable domain, in which reference TRBV5-4 and TRBJ1-4 provide the parts outside the CDR3, is ETGVTQSPTHLIKTRGQQVTLRCSSQSGHNTVSWYQQALGQGPQFIFQYYREEENGRGNFPPRFSGLQFPNYSSELNVNALELDDSALYLCASSPLPGSTEKLFFGSGTQLSVL.

V usage is TRBV5-6 and J usage is TRBJ2-7; 7 bases map to TRBD1. From germline, CDR1 is SGHDT and CDR2 YYEEEE. Germline trimming cut 5 bases from V and 2 bases from J; bases unmatched to any gene: 4. This CDR3 contains 13 residues. CDR3 sequence (DNA): TGTGCCAGCAGGGTACAGGGGACCTACGAGCAGTACTTC. It is translated as CASRVQGTYEQYF.

The chain joins TRBV5-1 to TRBJ1-2; 10 nucleotides line up with TRBD1. Germline-derived CDR1 and CDR2 are SGHRS and YFSETQ. This CDR3 comprises 16 residues. V trimming: 0 bases; J trimming: 8 bases; junction bases outside the gene matches: 10. In DNA, the CDR3 is TGCGCCAGCAGCTTGGAAGTCGGGACAGGGGCTTCGGGCTACACCTTC. Translating it yields CASSLEVGTGASGYTF.

CDR3 residues: CASSQDHGGSGGPPYEQYF. The CDR3 coding sequence is TGTGCCAGCAGCCAAGATCACGGAGGGAGCGGGGGGCCCCCCTACGAGCAGTACTTC. The chain carries TRBV4-2 and TRBJ2-7; the match to TRBD2 covers 9 bases. The J segment lost 2 bases and the V segment lost 0 bases, leaving 14 bases of the junction unmatched. Germline lookup yields CDR1 LGHNA and CDR2 YNFKEQ. This CDR3 spans 19 amino acids.

This chain joins TRBV12-5 and TRBJ1-1, with 8 bases aligning to TRBD1. Germline V CDR1 and CDR2: LGHNT, FRNRAP. V shed 2 bases, J shed 7 bases, and the junction held 12 bases outside the gene matches. This CDR3 region has 16 residues. The CDR3: CASGLTRTGLLVEAFF. The CDR3 DNA follows: TGTGCTAGTGGTTTGACCCGGACAGGGCTTTTAGTTGAAGCTTTCTTT. Filled out from reference TRBV12-5 and TRBJ1-1, the complete variable domain reads DARVTQTPRHKVTEMGQEVTMRCQPILGHNTVFWYRQTMMQGLELLAYFRNRAPLDDSGMPKDRFSAEMPDATLATLKIQPSEPRDSAVYFCASGLTRTGLLVEAFFGQGTRLTVV.

The rearrangement joins TRBV2 to TRBJ1-2; 7 bases are a match to TRBD1. Germline CDR1 SNHLY, CDR2 FYNNEI. With 4 bases clipped from V and 4 bases from J, the junction kept 3 bases outside the gene matches. The CDR3 contains 13 residues. The CDR3 region is CASSAGQPYGYTF. As DNA, the CDR3 is TGTGCCAGCAGTGCGGGACAGCCCTATGGCTACACCTTC. The whole variable domain, filled in from reference TRBV2 and TRBJ1-2, reads EPEVTQTPSHQVTQMGQEVILRCVPISNHLYFYWYRQILGQKVEFLVSFYNNEISEKSEIFDDQFSVERPDGSNFTLKIRSTKLEDSAMYFCASSAGQPYGYTFGSGTRLTVV.

This sequence joins TRBV19 and TRBJ1-2, with D possibly being TRBD1 (5 bases). Germline CDR1 is LNHDA and CDR2 is SQIVND (reference sequence). The CDR3 runs to 12 residues. The ends were cut back, 1 base at V and 8 bases at J, with 8 bases in the middle. CDR3 sequence reads: CASSIAGGGYTF. The CDR3 DNA reads TGTGCCAGTAGTATAGCTGGGGGGGGCTACACCTTC.

CDR3 DNA sequence: TGTGCCAGCAGTGAACAGAGCGGGGGGTACAATGAGCAGTTCTTC. It yields the protein CASSEQSGGYNEQFF. The rearrangement links TRBV2 to TRBJ2-1, with 9 bases aligning to TRBD2. Germline CDR1 reads SNHLY; CDR2 reads FYNNEI. This CDR3 has 15 amino acids. Losses at the gene ends were 2 bases for V and 4 bases for J; bases not matched to a gene: 3.

The chain couples TRBV5-6 to TRBJ1-2, with 9 bases matching TRBD1. Germline CDR1 and CDR2: SGHDT and YYEEEE. The CDR3 consists of 11 residues. The V segment lost 7 bases and the J segment 7 bases; nucleotides outside the gene matches: 2. The CDR3 region is CASDRGAGYTF. The DNA of the CDR3 is TGTGCCAGCGACAGGGGGGCTGGCTACACCTTC.

V gene TRBV4-1 combines with J gene TRBJ2-3, with 10 bases aligning to TRBD2. After removal of 2 bases from V and 6 bases from J, the junction contained 8 bases not matched to a gene. CDR3 length equals 16 residues. Per germline, CDR1 MGHRA and CDR2 YSYEKL. CDR3 protein: CASSQTSGALGDTQYF. As DNA, the CDR3 is TGCGCCAGCAGCCAAACTAGCGGGGCCCTTGGGGATACGCAGTATTTT.

The chain is built from TRBV5-1 and TRBJ2-5, with 9 bases fitting TRBD2. The junction had 10 bases not matched to a gene; V was cut back by 5 bases and J by 5 bases. The germline CDR1 and CDR2 sequences are SGHRS and YFSETQ. The CDR3 extends over 15 amino acids. For the CDR3, the DNA is TGCGCCAGCAGTTTATCGCGGGGGGGCGACGAGACCCAGTACTTC. Translating it yields CASSLSRGGDETQYF.

The CDR3 nucleotides read TGTGCCAGCAGCCCCGGGGTTGCCTACGAGCAGTACTTC. It specifies CASSPGVAYEQYF. The chain is built from TRBV11-2 and TRBJ2-7; a weak D match, TRBD2 (5 bases). CDR1 is SGHAT, CDR2 FQNNGV, per germline. There are 13 residues in the CDR3. V lost 5 bases and J lost 2, with 10 bases in between.

The J gene is TRBJ1-6, the V gene TRBV7-2; D is possibly TRBD1 (6 bases). The CDR3 is 15 amino acids. The germline CDR1 and CDR2 sequences are SGHTA and FQGNSA. Trimming took 2 bases from V and 7 from J, leaving 12 bases between them. The CDR3 region is CASSLKGRGNSPLHF. The CDR3 nucleotides read TGTGCCAGCAGCTTAAAAGGAAGGGGGAATTCACCCCTCCACTTT.

The chain recombines TRBV19 with TRBJ2-4; a possible D gene is TRBD2 (6 bases). V was shortened by 5 bases and J by 11 bases, with 16 bases between the two germline ends. Looked up from germline, CDR1 is LNHDA and CDR2 is SQIVND (reference sequence). This CDR3 has 13 amino acids. DNA of the CDR3: TGTGCCAGTAGTTCGCGGGGTATGGGATTTCAGTACTTC. Protein sequence: CASSSRGMGFQYF.

The chain recombines TRBV7-3 with TRBJ1-1, with D unclear. The CDR3 totals 13 residues. The germline CDR1 and CDR2 sequences are SGHTA and FQGTGA. Deletions cut 5 bases from V and 2 bases from J, with 9 bases between. The CDR3 region has the DNA TGTGCCAGCAGCACAGACGGTAACACTGAAGCTTTCTTT. Residues: CASSTDGNTEAFF.

The chain has TRBV7-9 and TRBJ1-3, with D unclear. Germline V gene lookup returns CDR1 SEHNR and CDR2 FQNEAQ (reference sequence). The V and J ends lost 6 bases and 0 bases respectively, with 9 bases between them. The CDR3 spans 14 residues. The DNA for the CDR3 is TGTGCCAGCAGGAGTCAAGTCTCTGGAAACACCATATATTTT. Translating it yields CASRSQVSGNTIYF. The full variable domain, with the rest looked up from reference TRBV7-9 and TRBJ1-3, is DTGVSQNPRHKITKRGQNVTFRCDPISEHNRLYWYRQTLGQGPEFLTYFQNEAQLEKSRLLSDRFSAERPKGSFSTLEIQRTEQGDSAMYLCASRSQVSGNTIYFGEGSWLTVV.

This clone was counted only a few times. The CDR3 protein is CASSANLGGQNIQYF. CDR3 nucleotides: TGCGCCAGCAGCGCTAATTTGGGGGGACAAAACATTCAGTACTTC. The V and J genes are TRBV10-1 and TRBJ2-4; a possible D gene is TRBD2 (6 bases). Trimming shortened V by 6 bases and J by 5 bases, and 17 bases separated the two germline ends. The CDR3 length is 15 residues. In germline, CDR1 is WNHNN, CDR2 SYGVQD (reference sequence).

The genes are TRBV7-9 and TRBJ2-6; D is uncertain. Trimming took 5 bases from V and 4 from J, leaving 9 bases between them. The V gene's germline CDR1 is SEHNR and CDR2 FQNEAQ (reference sequence). The CDR3 loop spans 14 amino acids. The CDR3 nucleotides read TGTGCCAGCAGCGACCAGGCCGGGGCCAACGTCCTGACTTTC. Translating gives CASSDQAGANVLTF.

V and J are TRBV19 and TRBJ2-1; 9 bases are a match to TRBD1. Germline V gene sequence: CDR1 LNHDA, CDR2 SQIVND (reference sequence). V was pared by 7 bases and J by 3 bases, with 4 bases of the junction left unmatched. This CDR3 contains 14 residues. The CDR3 region is CASKPGQGYNEQFF. CDR3 bases: TGTGCCAGTAAACCGGGACAGGGCTACAATGAGCAGTTCTTC.

This chain joins TRBV2 and TRBJ2-4, with TRBD2 as a possible D gene (7 bases). The CDR3 loop spans 15 amino acids. The V gene lost 5 bases and the J gene lost 5 bases, with 16 bases spanning the gap. Germline CDR1 and CDR2: SNHLY and FYNNEI. CDR3 in DNA: TGTGCCAGCAGTCCAGGGGCTAGCGGACAAAACATTCAGTACTTC. Residues: CASSPGASGQNIQYF.